This T cell receptor beta chain derives from a study of CD8+ T cells in alopecia areata. Whole-study findings and limits: In lesional scalp, particularly from alopecia totalis/universalis, clonality was higher than in normal scalp. Possibly because of HLA-related factors, TCR sharing was less clear across patients than in mice.

The authors sorted CD4+ and CD8+ T cells from PBMCs. On this clone itself: Antigen specificity is unknown.

After removal of 4 bases from V and 2 bases from J, the junction contained 3 bases not matched to a gene. The CDR3 extends over 15 amino acids. The germline V gene encodes CDR1 MGHRA and CDR2 YSYEKL. The authors extracted RNA and reverse transcribed it into cDNA as the sequencing template. Repertoires were generated with immunoSEQ multiplex PCR, while TCRdb's copy carries only in-frame clones and drops some. Among about 150,000 clones, 62% were seen once, and the ten largest hold less than 40%. The chain joins TRBV4-1 to TRBJ2-7; 12 nucleotides agree with TRBD2. This TCR came from a human donor in good health. The specimen sequenced was CD8+ T cells sorted from blood. In nucleotides, the CDR3 is TGCGCCAGCAGCCTCGGACTAGCGGGAACCTACGAGCAGTACTTC. It translates to CASSLGLAGTYEQYF.